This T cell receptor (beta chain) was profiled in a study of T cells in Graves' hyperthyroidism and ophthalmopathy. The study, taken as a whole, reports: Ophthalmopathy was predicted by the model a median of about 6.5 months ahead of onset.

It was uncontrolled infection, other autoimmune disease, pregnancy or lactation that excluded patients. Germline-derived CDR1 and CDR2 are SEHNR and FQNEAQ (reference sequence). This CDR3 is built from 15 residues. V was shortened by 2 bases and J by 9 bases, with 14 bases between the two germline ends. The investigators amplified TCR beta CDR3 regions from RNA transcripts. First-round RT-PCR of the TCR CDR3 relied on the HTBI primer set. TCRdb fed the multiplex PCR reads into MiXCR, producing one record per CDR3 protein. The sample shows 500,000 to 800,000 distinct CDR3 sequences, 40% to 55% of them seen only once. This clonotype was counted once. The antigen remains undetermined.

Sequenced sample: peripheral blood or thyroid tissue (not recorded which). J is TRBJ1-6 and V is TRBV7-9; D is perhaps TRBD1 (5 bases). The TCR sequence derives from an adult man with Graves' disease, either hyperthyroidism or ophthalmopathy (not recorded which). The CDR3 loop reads CASSLFGRAASPLHF. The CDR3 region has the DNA TGTGCCAGCAGCTTATTTGGCAGGGCCGCTTCACCCCTCCACTTT.